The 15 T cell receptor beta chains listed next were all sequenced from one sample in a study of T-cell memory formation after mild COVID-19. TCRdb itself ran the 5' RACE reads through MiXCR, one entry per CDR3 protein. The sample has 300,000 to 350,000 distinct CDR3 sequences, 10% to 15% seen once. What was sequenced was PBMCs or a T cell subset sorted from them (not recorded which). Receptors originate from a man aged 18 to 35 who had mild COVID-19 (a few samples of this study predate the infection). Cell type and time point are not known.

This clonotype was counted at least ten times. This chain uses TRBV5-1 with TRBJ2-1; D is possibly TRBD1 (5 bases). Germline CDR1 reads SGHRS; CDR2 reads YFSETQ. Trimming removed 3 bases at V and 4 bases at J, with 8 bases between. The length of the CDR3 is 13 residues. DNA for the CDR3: TGCGCCAGCAGCTCGACAGTTTACAATGAGCAGTTCTTC. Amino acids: CASSSTVYNEQFF.

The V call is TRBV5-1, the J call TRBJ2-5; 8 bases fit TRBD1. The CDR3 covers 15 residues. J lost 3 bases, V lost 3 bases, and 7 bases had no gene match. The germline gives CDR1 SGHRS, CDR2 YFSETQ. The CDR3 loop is CASSWLDRDEETQYF. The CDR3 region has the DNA TGCGCCAGCAGCTGGTTGGACAGGGACGAAGAGACCCAGTACTTC.

The CDR3 here is CSAGESGGNNEQFF. The CDR3 region has the DNA TGCAGTGCAGGGGAGAGCGGGGGGAACAATGAGCAGTTCTTC. The chain has TRBV20-1 and TRBJ2-1; 9 nucleotides line up with TRBD2. V lost 6 bases to trimming and J lost 5 bases; unmatched junction nucleotides: 8. CDR1 and CDR2 from the germline V gene are DFQATT and SNEGSKA (reference sequence). This CDR3 has 14 residues.

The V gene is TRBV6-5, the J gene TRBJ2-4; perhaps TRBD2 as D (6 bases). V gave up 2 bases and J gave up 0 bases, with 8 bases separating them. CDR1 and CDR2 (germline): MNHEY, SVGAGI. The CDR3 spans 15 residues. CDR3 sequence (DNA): TGTGCCAGCAGTTACGGAGGGGTAGCCAAAAACATTCAGTACTTC. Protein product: CASSYGGVAKNIQYF.

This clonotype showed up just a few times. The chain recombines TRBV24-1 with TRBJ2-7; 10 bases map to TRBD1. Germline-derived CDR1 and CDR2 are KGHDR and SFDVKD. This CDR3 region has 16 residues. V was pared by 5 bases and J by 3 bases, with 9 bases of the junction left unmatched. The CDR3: CATSGPGTGAIYEQYV. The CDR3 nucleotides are TGTGCCACCAGTGGCCCCGGGACAGGGGCAATCTACGAGCAGTACGTC.

CDR3 sequence (DNA): TGTGCCAGCACCCCGAACTGGGAGACCCAGTACTTC. This translates into CASTPNWETQYF. The chain joins TRBV7-8 to TRBJ2-5, with D unresolved. The CDR3 covers 12 residues. Germline CDR1 is SGHVS and CDR2 is FQNEAQ. Trimming removed 7 bases at V and 5 bases at J, with 11 bases between.

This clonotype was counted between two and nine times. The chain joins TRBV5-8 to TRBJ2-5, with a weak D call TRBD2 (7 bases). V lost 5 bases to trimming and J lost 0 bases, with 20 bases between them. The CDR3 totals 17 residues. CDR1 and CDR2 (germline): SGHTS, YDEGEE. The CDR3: CASRHRGGVADQETQYF. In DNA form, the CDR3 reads TGTGCCAGCAGGCACCGAGGGGGGGTAGCGGACCAAGAGACCCAGTACTTC.

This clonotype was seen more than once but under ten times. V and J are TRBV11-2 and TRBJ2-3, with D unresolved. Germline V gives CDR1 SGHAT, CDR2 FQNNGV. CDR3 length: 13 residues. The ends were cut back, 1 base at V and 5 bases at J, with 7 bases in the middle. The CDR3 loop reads CASSLVGGDTQYF. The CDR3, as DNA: TGTGCCAGCAGCTTAGTGGGTGGAGATACGCAGTATTTT.

CDR3 DNA sequence: TGTGCCAGCAGGGACAGTGATCTGGCCTACGAGCAGTACGTC. Amino acid sequence: CASRDSDLAYEQYV. This chain uses TRBV11-2 with TRBJ2-7; possible D gene TRBD1, 6 bases. The germline V and J ends were trimmed by 6 bases and 2 bases, with 14 bases remaining between them. Germline CDR1 reads SGHAT; CDR2 reads FQNNGV. The length of the CDR3 is 14 residues.

CDR3 nucleotides: TGTGCCAGCTCCGGGACAACCTCCTACGAGCAGTACTTC. Translating gives CASSGTTSYEQYF. The chain is built from TRBV27 and TRBJ2-7; tentative D call: TRBD1 (6 bases). Germline CDR1 reads MNHEY; CDR2 reads SMNVEV (reference sequence). This CDR3 comprises 13 residues. V lost 8 bases and J 0 bases, leaving 11 bases between the germline ends.

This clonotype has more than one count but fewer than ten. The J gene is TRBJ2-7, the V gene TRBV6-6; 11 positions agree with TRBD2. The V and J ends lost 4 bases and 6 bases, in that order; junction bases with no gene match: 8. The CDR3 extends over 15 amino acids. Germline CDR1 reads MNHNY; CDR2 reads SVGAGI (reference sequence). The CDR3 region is CASSLQTSGDLEQYV. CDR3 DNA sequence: TGTGCCAGCAGTTTACAGACTAGCGGGGATCTCGAGCAGTACGTC.

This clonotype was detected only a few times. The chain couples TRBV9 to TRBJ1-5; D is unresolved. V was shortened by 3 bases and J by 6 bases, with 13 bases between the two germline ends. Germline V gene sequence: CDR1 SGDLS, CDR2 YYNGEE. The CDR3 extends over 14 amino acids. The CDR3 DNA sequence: TGTGCCAGCAGCGCGCCAGGAAGGGTTCAGCCCCAGCATTTT. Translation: CASSAPGRVQPQHF.

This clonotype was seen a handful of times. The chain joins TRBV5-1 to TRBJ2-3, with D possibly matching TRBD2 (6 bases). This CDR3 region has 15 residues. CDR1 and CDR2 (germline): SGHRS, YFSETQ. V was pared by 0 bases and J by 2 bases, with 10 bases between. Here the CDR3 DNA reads TGCGCCAGCAGCTTGGCGGACTACGCCACAGATACGCAGTATTTT. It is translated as CASSLADYATDTQYF.

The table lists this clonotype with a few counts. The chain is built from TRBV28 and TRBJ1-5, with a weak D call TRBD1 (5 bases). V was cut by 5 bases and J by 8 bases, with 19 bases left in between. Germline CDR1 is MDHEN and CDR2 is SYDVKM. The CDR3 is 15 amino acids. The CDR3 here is CASSPLTRDGEPQHF. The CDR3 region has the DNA TGTGCCAGCAGTCCGCTGACACGGGACGGTGAGCCCCAGCATTTT.

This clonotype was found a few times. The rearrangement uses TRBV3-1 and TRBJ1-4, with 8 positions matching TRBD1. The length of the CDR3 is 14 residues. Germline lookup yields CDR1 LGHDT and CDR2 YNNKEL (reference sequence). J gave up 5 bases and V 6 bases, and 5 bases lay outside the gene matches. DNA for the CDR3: TGTGCCAGCAGGATGGACAGGGCAAATGAAAAACTGTTTTTT. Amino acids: CASRMDRANEKLFF. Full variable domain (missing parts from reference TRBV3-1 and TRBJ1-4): DTAVSQTPKYLVTQMGNDKSIKCEQNLGHDTMYWYKQDSKKFLKIMFSYNNKELIINETVPNRFSPKSPDKAHLNLHINSLELGDSAVYFCASRMDRANEKLFFGSGTQLSVL.